Presented here are 9 T cell receptor beta chains from one specimen sequenced in a study of sequential checkpoint blockade in melanoma. The treatment is: randomized to nivolumab then ipilimumab (arm A) or the reverse (arm B). Only in-frame clones appear in the TCRdb table, and some are missing; sequencing was by immunoSEQ multiplex PCR. Here the sample spans more than 15,000 clones, more than 60% being singletons. The material was CD8+ T cells sorted from blood (inferred from file names), obtained from a patient given nivolumab and ipilimumab in sequence. The source of these receptors is a human donor with melanoma.

In DNA form, the CDR3 reads TGCGCCAGCAGCCAAGAGACAGAATATAGGGGCGAGCAGTACTTC. This gives the protein CASSQETEYRGEQYF. The rearrangement joins TRBV4-3 to TRBJ2-7; possibly TRBD1 for D (5 bases). The germline gives CDR1 LGHNA, CDR2 YSLEER. The length of the CDR3 is 15 residues. V gave up 0 bases and J gave up 6 bases, with 15 bases separating them.

The chain has TRBV9 and TRBJ2-5; 11 nucleotides align to TRBD2. Germline values: CDR1 SGDLS, CDR2 YYNGEE. Trimming at V came to 0 bases and at J to 2 bases, leaving 3 bases not matched to a gene. The CDR3 length is 16 residues. CDR3 loop: CASSVELAGGQETQYF. In DNA, the CDR3 is TGTGCCAGCAGCGTAGAATTAGCGGGGGGGCAAGAGACCCAGTACTTC.

The chain employs TRBV7-9 and TRBJ1-2; 9 positions match TRBD1. The ends lost 3 bases at V and 6 bases at J; junction bases unmatched: 11. The CDR3 has 16 residues. The germline V gene encodes CDR1 SEHNR and CDR2 FQNEAQ (reference sequence). The CDR3 loop is CASSLGLGTGIDGYTF. As DNA, the CDR3 is TGTGCCAGCAGCTTGGGGCTGGGGACAGGGATTGATGGCTACACCTTC. Variable domain in full (rest from reference TRBV7-9 and TRBJ1-2): DTGVSQNPRHKITKRGQNVTFRCDPISEHNRLYWYRQTLGQGPEFLTYFQNEAQLEKSRLLSDRFSAERPKGSFSTLEIQRTEQGDSAMYLCASSLGLGTGIDGYTFGSGTRLTVV.

V is TRBV28 and J is TRBJ2-7, with a tentative D call TRBD1 (5 bases). The CDR3 sequence is 14 residues long. V lost 6 bases and J lost 2, with 14 bases in between. Germline V gene data show CDR1 as MDHEN and CDR2 as SYDVKM. CDR3 nucleotide sequence: TGTGCCAGCAGCCCAACAGGCATACCCTACGAGCAGTACGTC. It specifies CASSPTGIPYEQYV.

This clone was observed a single time. The chain links TRBV28 to TRBJ1-5; D remains ambiguous. Germline V gene lookup returns CDR1 MDHEN and CDR2 SYDVKM. The CDR3 runs 13 residues. Trimming shortened V by 7 bases and J by 4 bases, and 11 bases separated the two germline ends. CDR3 DNA: TGTGCCAGCACCCATGCGGTGAATCAGCCCCAGCATTTT. Translated: CASTHAVNQPQHF. Using reference TRBV28 and TRBJ1-5 for the parts outside the CDR3, the full variable domain is DVKVTQSSRYLVKRTGEKVFLECVQDMDHENMFWYRQDPGLGLRLIYFSYDVKMKEKGDIPEGYSVSREKKERFSLILESASTNQTSMYLCASTHAVNQPQHFGDGTRLSIL.

The gene calls are TRBV4-3 and TRBJ2-5; D perhaps matches TRBD2 (5 bases). CDR3 length: 16 amino acids. Trimming pared 0 bases from V and 4 bases from J, leaving 15 bases between. Germline V gives CDR1 LGHNA, CDR2 YSLEER. The CDR3 DNA is TGCGCCAGCAGCCAAGACTGGACTGCTATCGGAGAGACCCAGTACTTC. Encoded protein: CASSQDWTAIGETQYF.

CDR3 in amino acids: CASSLGQGNSPLHF. CDR3 sequence (DNA): TGTGCCAGCAGTTTAGGACAGGGGAATTCACCCCTCCACTTT. The gene calls are TRBV28 and TRBJ1-6; 9 bases align to TRBD1. The CDR3 has 14 amino acids. Germline CDR1 MDHEN, CDR2 SYDVKM. Losses at the gene ends were 2 bases for V and 7 bases for J; bases not matched to a gene: 0.

This clone came up a few times. The J gene is TRBJ2-7, the V gene TRBV9; TRBD1 matches 10 bases. The CDR3 spans 14 residues. CDR1 is SGDLS and CDR2 is YYNGEE in the germline V gene. With 0 bases clipped from V and 3 bases from J, the junction kept 0 bases outside the gene matches. In DNA, the CDR3 is TGTGCCAGCAGCGTAGGGGACAGGGGCTACGAGCAGTACTTC. The encoded protein is CASSVGDRGYEQYF.

The chain uses TRBV28 and TRBJ2-5; D gene uncertain. The J call may not be correct, given that the DNA end is closer to TRBJ2-7. Germline V gene data show CDR1 as MDHEN and CDR2 as SYDVKM. The CDR3 sequence is 12 residues long. This CDR3 is CASSFSSYEQYF. In nucleotides, the CDR3 is TGTGCCAGCAGTTTTAGCTCCTACGAGCAGTACTTC.